Reported below is one T cell receptor (beta chain). These data are taken from a study of blood T cell repertoires in COVID-19. Original methodology: Estimation of nucleated cell counts relied on the amplification of reference gene primers. Profiled with immunoSEQ multiplex PCR; TCRdb holds only in-frame clones, not every one. V and J calls plus clone size are reproduced from that table; the DNA served to infer D and trimming. The table lists fewer than 350,000 clones, approximately 89% of them singletons. Sequences were obtained from peripheral blood. The sequence derives from a man between 35 and 55 years old with active or convalescent COVID-19.

CDR3 sequence: CASRGEQYNSPLHF. The CDR3 DNA follows: TGTGCCAGCAGAGGGGAACAGTATAATTCACCCCTCCACTTT. The chain has TRBV6-6 and TRBJ1-6; D possibly corresponds to TRBD1 (5 bases). Deletions cut 6 bases from V and 4 bases from J, with 10 bases between. Germline lookup yields CDR1 MNHNY and CDR2 SVGAGI (reference sequence). This CDR3 has 14 residues.